This T cell receptor (beta chain) was captured in a study of identical twins. Whole-study findings and limits: Within beta out-of-frame sequences, the excess sharing observed between twins was weaker. Twin-shared out-of-frame alpha sequences showed excess low generation probability.

Using its own MiXCR run on the 5' RACE reads, TCRdb lists one record per CDR3 protein. The table shows approximately 1.8 million distinct CDR3 sequences, with more than 30% occurring only once. The germline CDR1 and CDR2 sequences are MNHEY and SMNVEV (reference sequence). V dropped 6 bases and J dropped 3 bases, with 8 bases sitting between them. This CDR3 region has 12 residues. On this clonotype itself: The antigen is undetermined.

The chain combines TRBV27 with TRBJ2-5; possible D gene TRBD2, 6 bases. This TCR came from a newborn girl in good health. Input material: cord blood. The CDR3 DNA reads as TGTGCCAGCAGCGGAGGGGAAGAGACCCAGTACTTC. Its translation: CASSGGEETQYF.